This T cell receptor beta chain was captured by sequencing in a study of human T cells and chemical hapten exposure (dated by TCRdb to the early 2020s). Context from the whole study: For sensitization, 2% DPC in acetone was applied to an approximately 2 cm by approximately 2 cm area of upper inner arm skin. Libraries were combined into a pool for sequencing, and differences in TCR yield between samples came mainly from small differences in library volumes within the pool. Throughout the roughly 24-week study period, patients were also given weekly therapeutic DPC doses on the scalp. Blood was sampled from patients pre-sensitization (week 0) and at 2, 6 and about 24 weeks after DPC sensitization. The mostly female patient cohort included alopecia areata with under or over 50% scalp involvement, alopecia totalis and alopecia universalis. The study tracked peripheral blood TCR repertoire changes in vivo during primary and secondary sensitization to the hapten diphenylcyclopropenone (DPC) in alopecia patients. Patch testing was performed on the upper back with Finn chambers containing 0.01% DPC, and the patch tests were scored after 6 days according to International Contact Dermatitis Research Group standards. Around 29 alopecia patients provided blood for TCR sequencing at one to four time points (pre-sensitization, 2, 6 and 24 weeks). On the study overall, not on this receptor specifically: Because all patients had alopecia, a presumed autoimmune disease, the immune response of the patients might differ from that of healthy individuals. DPC sensitization did not change the number of TCRs with a frequency above 1 in 1000, and there was no evidence of changes in global repertoire structure. After repeated subsampling, changes were observed in the strength of the expansion versus patch-test correlation and in the threshold at which the correlation became significant. Patch test score was positively correlated with the number of PT1 expanded TCRs, with significance at thresholds 8, 16 and 32 but not at 4. Significantly more large CDR3 similarity clusters were formed by expanded TCRs than by pre-sensitization or healthy control sets, consistent with antigen-driven responses.

The sample's time point, from its label and the paper: patch test 2, 6 weeks after DPC sensitization. In the paper's terms, the treatment or condition label means: therapeutic diphenylcyclopropenone sensitization with weekly scalp DPC. Blood at each patch-test visit was drawn before the patch test was applied. To be eligible, patients had to be aged 18 to 70, diagnosed with alopecia and judged suitable for DPC therapy, while pregnant patients were excluded. Total RNA was extracted from unfractionated whole blood collected in Tempus Blood RNA tubes. Reading the germline V gene gives CDR1 SGHRS and CDR2 YFSETQ. V has 7 bases trimmed and J has 0 bases trimmed; junction bases matching no gene number 3. CDR3 length: 13 amino acids, cysteine to phenylalanine. Solely the CDR3 DNA is kept, with 39 bases framed from the first base. The library was generated by RACE. Sequencer: NextSeq 500. Library preparation attached unique molecular identifiers to individual cDNA molecules for quantitative, reproducible TCR counting. Both TCR alpha and TCR beta chains were sequenced from each blood RNA sample. The paper's data handling went like this. Samples had a median of roughly 98,000 TCRs, with a range from roughly 20,000 to 690,600. The Decombinator software suite was used to annotate V, J and CDR3 in the TCR reads. To make PS versus PT1 abundance plots, every sample was subsampled to the same number of TCRs (28,000). TCRs were defined as expanded if absent before sensitization and observed at least eight times at the 2-week time point. TCRdb trimmed public reads at Q25 via fastp, called clones via MiXCR and kept in-frame beta chains. Rows merge per CDR3 protein into single entries with the most common DNA and genes. None of the V and J calls come from the authors' own analysis; TCRdb made them. In this sample the table shows more than 75,000 distinct CDR3 sequences, about 10% of which occur a single time. Approximately 2.3% of the sample is in the top ten clones.

This clonotype was observed many times. Its antigen is unknown. No clone much larger than this one lies a single base away; base qualities are absent. The sample was whole blood, taken in connection with sensitization to the hapten diphenylcyclopropenone (DPC). The chain uses TRBV5-1 and TRBJ1-1, with 7 middle bases fitting TRBD1. This receptor was obtained from a young woman with alopecia areata. Some clones in this sample may be carry-over from other donors' samples. The DNA sequence is given as TGCGCCAGCTGGGACAGCTTGAACACTGAAGCTTTCTTT. This gives the protein CASWDSLNTEAFF.